Sequencing of this T cell receptor (beta chain) was carried out in a study of early T cells in non-severe SARS-CoV-2 infection (dated by TCRdb to the early 2020s). Regarding the complete study: Because TCR sequencing was done on bulk RNA from unsorted whole blood, the alpha and beta chains could not be paired.

What the research found in general, with its limitations: VDJdb matching was skewed toward anti-spike CD8 responses, so virus-specific expansions were likely underestimated and private and CD4 specificities were missed.

This was a case-control study nested in a cohort of healthcare workers in London, UK, who had nasopharyngeal swab PCR tests and blood samples taken every week. Healthcare workers were recruited between 23 and 31 March 2020, during the week of the UK lockdown, and were followed weekly for up to about 15 weeks. The library was obtained by 5' RACE. Instrument used: NextSeq 500. Unique molecular identifiers were attached to individual cDNA molecules in the TCR library protocol so that sequencing error and PCR bias could be corrected. Both TCR alpha and beta chains were sequenced, and tight co-correlation was observed between alpha and beta sequence abundances in each sample. The study's own analysis went as follows. Decombinator V4 was used to annotate TCR sequences for V gene, J gene and CDR3. TCRs were defined as expanded if a significant change between any two time points was detected under a Poisson model with p below 0.0001. Abundances of TCRs were expressed as counts per million after normalisation to the total number of TCRs sequenced in each sample. MAIT TCRs were defined by TRAV1-2 paired with TRAJ12, TRAJ20 or TRAJ33, and iNKT TCRs by TRAV10 paired with TRAJ18. VDJdb, accessed 1 November 2021, was searched for CMV, EBV and SARS-CoV-2 annotated TCRs, with TCRs annotated for multiple antigens excluded. Through fastp at Q25 and MiXCR, TCRdb rebuilt clones from the public reads, retaining in-frame beta chains. One record per CDR3 amino acid sequence lists the most common genes and DNA. The V and J calls follow TCRdb's processing rather than the paper's. This sample has about 80,000 distinct CDR3 sequences in its table, and 5% of those were observed once. Around 7.3% of the sample belongs to the ten largest clones.

Of note for this clonotype: Its antigen is still unknown. Base qualities are not recorded, but no much larger clone differs from it by a single base.

V lost 3 bases and J lost 5 bases; the stretch between them is 13 bases long. The germline V gene encodes CDR1 MGHDK and CDR2 SYGVNS. The CDR3 runs 14 amino acids, cysteine and phenylalanine included. The CDR3 DNA has 42 bases and is translated from base 1. The sample was whole blood, taken at baseline. The TCR sequence derives from an adult who was a healthcare worker with PCR-confirmed SARS-CoV-2 infection or an uninfected control (not recorded which). In this chain, TRBV25-1 is recombined with TRBJ2-5; the D gene assignment is ambiguous. The CDR3 loop reads CASSESGAFETQYF. The sequenced DNA is TGTGCCAGCAGTGAGTCAGGAGCTTTCGAGACCCAGTACTTC.